The rows below give T cell receptor beta chains drawn from one sample of a study of monozygotic twins with inflammatory bowel disease. TCRdb reprocessed the 5' RACE reads and keeps a single row for each CDR3 protein, giving no DNA. The sample table includes about 300,000 distinct CDR3 sequences. Sequencing was done on a sample of blood. The receptors were sampled from a human donor with ulcerative colitis or Crohn's disease, or a healthy co-twin of an affected twin (not recorded which). CDR3s include the opening cysteine and the closing phenylalanine or tryptophan. Each record gives: J gene, V gene, CDR3 protein.

J gene: TRBJ2-5; V gene: TRBV20-1; CDR3 protein: CSNGPAGTQYF
J gene: TRBJ1-1; V gene: TRBV20-1; CDR3 protein: CSAKKQGTPISFF
J gene: TRBJ2-3; V gene: TRBV12-3/TRBV12-4; CDR3 protein: CASSLGQGRGDTQYF
J gene: TRBJ1-1; V gene: TRBV7-9; CDR3 protein: CASSLVSFLAFF
J gene: TRBJ1-2; V gene: TRBV2; CDR3 protein: CASRAQETFYGYTF
J gene: TRBJ2-3; V gene: TRBV5-1; CDR3 protein: CASSLDIVTDTQYF
J gene: TRBJ2-1; V gene: TRBV6-2/TRBV6-3; CDR3 protein: CASSLLAGDDEQFF
J gene: TRBJ2-1; V gene: TRBV5-6; CDR3 protein: CASSEEGPYNEQFF
J gene: TRBJ2-7; V gene: TRBV7-2; CDR3 protein: CASSLTGLQYEQYF
J gene: TRBJ1-6; V gene: TRBV6-5; CDR3 protein: CASSYVISCYNSPLHF
J gene: TRBJ1-5; V gene: TRBV20-1; CDR3 protein: CSAKDRHSNQPQHF
J gene: TRBJ1-5; V gene: TRBV27; CDR3 protein: CASSLLDPGQPQHF
J gene: TRBJ1-3; V gene: TRBV4-3; CDR3 protein: CASSQEAGGIGNTIYF
J gene: TRBJ1-5; V gene: TRBV4-2; CDR3 protein: CASSQDWGGTQPQHF
J gene: TRBJ2-3; V gene: TRBV29-1; CDR3 protein: CSATPGPKQDTQYF
J gene: TRBJ2-5; V gene: TRBV5-1; CDR3 protein: CASSSFPTGDGGETQYF
J gene: TRBJ2-1; V gene: TRBV24-1; CDR3 protein: CATAPEKGNEQFF
J gene: TRBJ2-4; V gene: TRBV20-1; CDR3 protein: CSARGLWDIQYF
J gene: TRBJ2-5; V gene: TRBV7-7; CDR3 protein: CASGEAEDIQETQYF
J gene: TRBJ2-5; V gene: TRBV7-2; CDR3 protein: CASSLVGGARETQYF
J gene: TRBJ2-3; V gene: TRBV12-3/TRBV12-4; CDR3 protein: CASSLVSWDRTTDTQYF
J gene: TRBJ2-1; V gene: TRBV12-3/TRBV12-4; CDR3 protein: CASRPGGGPNEQFF
J gene: TRBJ2-1; V gene: TRBV6-2/TRBV6-3; CDR3 protein: CASSYGSGRVWNEQFF
J gene: TRBJ2-7; V gene: TRBV7-9; CDR3 protein: CASSLVAGVDEQYF
J gene: TRBJ2-1; V gene: TRBV30; CDR3 protein: CAWVGQGKDNEQFF
J gene: TRBJ2-7; V gene: TRBV18; CDR3 protein: CASSPSSQYEQYF
J gene: TRBJ2-7; V gene: TRBV28; CDR3 protein: CASRSPGGYEQYF
J gene: TRBJ1-2; V gene: TRBV12-3/TRBV12-4; CDR3 protein: CASSLLGNYYGYTF
J gene: TRBJ2-3; V gene: TRBV27; CDR3 protein: CASSLSGSYTDTQYF
J gene: TRBJ2-3; V gene: TRBV24-1; CDR3 protein: CATSDSSGSTDTQYF
J gene: TRBJ2-3; V gene: TRBV20-1; CDR3 protein: CSARDPIGGGSTDTQYF
J gene: TRBJ2-1; V gene: TRBV7-3; CDR3 protein: CASSTSSVQEQFF
J gene: TRBJ2-1; V gene: TRBV18; CDR3 protein: CASSPGRSTGHEQFF
J gene: TRBJ2-2; V gene: TRBV5-1; CDR3 protein: CASSWDRTSNTGELFF